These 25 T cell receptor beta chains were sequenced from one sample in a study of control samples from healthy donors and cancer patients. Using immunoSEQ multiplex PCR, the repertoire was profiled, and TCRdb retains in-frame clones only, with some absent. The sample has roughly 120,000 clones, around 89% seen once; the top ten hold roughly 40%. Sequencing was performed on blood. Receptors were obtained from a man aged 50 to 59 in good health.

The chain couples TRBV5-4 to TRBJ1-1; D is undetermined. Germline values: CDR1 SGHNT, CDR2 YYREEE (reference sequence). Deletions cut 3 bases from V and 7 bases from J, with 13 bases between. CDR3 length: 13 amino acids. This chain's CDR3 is CASSYSSKSEAFF. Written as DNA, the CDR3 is TGTGCCAGCAGCTACAGTAGTAAAAGTGAAGCTTTCTTT.

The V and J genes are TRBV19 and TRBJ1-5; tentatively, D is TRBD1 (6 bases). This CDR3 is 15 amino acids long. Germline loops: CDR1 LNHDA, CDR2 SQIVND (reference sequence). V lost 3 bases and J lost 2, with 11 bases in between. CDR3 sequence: CASSMRGAGNQPQHF. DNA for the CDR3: TGTGCCAGTAGTATGAGGGGGGCCGGCAATCAGCCCCAGCATTTT.

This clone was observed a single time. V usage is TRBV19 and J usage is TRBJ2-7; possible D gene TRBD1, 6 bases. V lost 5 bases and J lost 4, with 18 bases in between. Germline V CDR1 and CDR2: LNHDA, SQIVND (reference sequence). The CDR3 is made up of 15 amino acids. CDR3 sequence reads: CASSAGTPGSYEQYF. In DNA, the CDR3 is TGTGCCAGTAGTGCCGGGACACCCGGATCTTACGAGCAGTACTTC.

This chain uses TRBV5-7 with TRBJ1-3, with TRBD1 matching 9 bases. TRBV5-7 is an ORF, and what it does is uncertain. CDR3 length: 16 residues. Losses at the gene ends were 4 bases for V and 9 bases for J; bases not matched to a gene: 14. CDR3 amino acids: CASSRTTGGLTCTIYF. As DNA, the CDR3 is TGTGCCAGCAGCCGTACTACAGGGGGCCTTACGTGCACCATATATTTT.

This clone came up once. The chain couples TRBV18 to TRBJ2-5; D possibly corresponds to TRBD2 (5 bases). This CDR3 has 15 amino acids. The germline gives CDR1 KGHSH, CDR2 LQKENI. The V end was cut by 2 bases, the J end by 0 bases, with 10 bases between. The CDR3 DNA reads TGTGCCAGCTCACCAGGGAGCGTTTACCAAGAGACCCAGTACTTC. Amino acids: CASSPGSVYQETQYF.

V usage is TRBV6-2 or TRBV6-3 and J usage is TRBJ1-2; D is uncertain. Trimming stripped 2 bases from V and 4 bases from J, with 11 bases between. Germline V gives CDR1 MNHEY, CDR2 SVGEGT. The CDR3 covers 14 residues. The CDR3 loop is CASSYLPSSYGYTF. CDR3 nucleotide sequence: TGTGCCAGCAGTTACCTCCCTTCCTCCTATGGCTACACCTTC.

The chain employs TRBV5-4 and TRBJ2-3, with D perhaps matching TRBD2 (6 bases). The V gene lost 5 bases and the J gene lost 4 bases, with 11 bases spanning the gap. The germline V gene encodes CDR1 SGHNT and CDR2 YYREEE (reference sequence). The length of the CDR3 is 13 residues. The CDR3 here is CASRGGIADTQYF. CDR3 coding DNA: TGTGCCAGCAGGGGAGGAATTGCAGATACGCAGTATTTT. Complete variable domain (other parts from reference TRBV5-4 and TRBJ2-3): ETGVTQSPTHLIKTRGQQVTLRCSSQSGHNTVSWYQQALGQGPQFIFQYYREEENGRGNFPPRFSGLQFPNYSSELNVNALELDDSALYLCASRGGIADTQYFGPGTRLTVL.

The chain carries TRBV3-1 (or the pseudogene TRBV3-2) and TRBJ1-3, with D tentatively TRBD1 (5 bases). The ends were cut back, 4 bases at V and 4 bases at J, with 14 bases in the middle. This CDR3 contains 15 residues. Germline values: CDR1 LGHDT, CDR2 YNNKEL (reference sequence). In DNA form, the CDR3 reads TGTGCCAGCAGCCCCTCGGGGGACCTCGGAAACACCATATATTTT. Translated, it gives CASSPSGDLGNTIYF.

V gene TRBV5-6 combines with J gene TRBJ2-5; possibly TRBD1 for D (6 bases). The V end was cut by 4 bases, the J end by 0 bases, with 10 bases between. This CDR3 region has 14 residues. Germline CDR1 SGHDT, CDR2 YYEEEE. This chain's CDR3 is CASSPRQDQETQYF. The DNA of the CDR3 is TGTGCCAGCAGCCCAAGACAGGACCAAGAGACCCAGTACTTC.

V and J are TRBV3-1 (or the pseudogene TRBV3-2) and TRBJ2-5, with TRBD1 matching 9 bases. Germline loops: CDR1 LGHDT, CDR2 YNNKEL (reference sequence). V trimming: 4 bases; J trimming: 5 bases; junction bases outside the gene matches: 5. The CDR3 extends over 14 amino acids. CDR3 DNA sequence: TGTGCCAGCAGCCGACTGACAGGGGGGGAGACCCAGTACTTC. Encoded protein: CASSRLTGGETQYF.

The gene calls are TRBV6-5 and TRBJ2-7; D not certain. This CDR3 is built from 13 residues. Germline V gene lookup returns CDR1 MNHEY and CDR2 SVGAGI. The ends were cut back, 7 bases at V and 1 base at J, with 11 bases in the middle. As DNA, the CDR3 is TGTGCCAGCACCCCCCCTGAGTCCTACGAGCAGTACTTC. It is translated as CASTPPESYEQYF.

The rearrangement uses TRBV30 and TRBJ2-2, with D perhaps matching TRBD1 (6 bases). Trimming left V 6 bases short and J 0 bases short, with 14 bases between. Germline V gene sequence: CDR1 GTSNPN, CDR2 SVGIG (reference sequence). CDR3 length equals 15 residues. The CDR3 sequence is CACPGTNANTGELFF. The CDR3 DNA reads TGTGCCTGCCCCGGGACAAACGCGAACACCGGGGAGCTGTTTTTT.

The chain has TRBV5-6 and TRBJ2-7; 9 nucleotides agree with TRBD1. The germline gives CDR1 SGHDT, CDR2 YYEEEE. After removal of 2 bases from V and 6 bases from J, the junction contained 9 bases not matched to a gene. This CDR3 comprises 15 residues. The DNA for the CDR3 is TGTGCCAGCAGCTTTCCGGGACAGGGTAGTGGCGAGCAGTACTTC. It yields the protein CASSFPGQGSGEQYF.

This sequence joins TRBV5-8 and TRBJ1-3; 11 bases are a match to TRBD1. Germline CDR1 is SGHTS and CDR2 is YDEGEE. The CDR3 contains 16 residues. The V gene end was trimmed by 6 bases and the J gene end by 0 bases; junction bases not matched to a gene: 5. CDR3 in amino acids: CASKDRGLRSGNTIYF. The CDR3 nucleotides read TGTGCCAGCAAGGACAGGGGGCTTCGCTCTGGAAACACCATATATTTT. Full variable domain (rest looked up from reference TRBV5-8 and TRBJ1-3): EAGVTQSPTHLIKTRGQQATLRCSPISGHTSVYWYQQALGLGLQFLLWYDEGEERNRGNFPPRFSGRQFPNYSSELNVNALELEDSALYLCASKDRGLRSGNTIYFGEGSWLTVV.

The CDR3 here is CSVEIGTSTEAFF. CDR3 bases: TGCAGCGTTGAGATAGGGACGTCCACTGAAGCTTTCTTT. V is TRBV29-1 and J is TRBJ1-1; D might be TRBD1 (5 bases). The CDR3 is made up of 13 amino acids. CDR1 is SQVTM and CDR2 is ANQGSEA in the germline V gene. Trimming removed 3 bases at V and 4 bases at J, with 12 bases between.

The CDR3 loop reads CAISDGRDGYGYTF. Here the CDR3 DNA reads TGTGCCATCAGTGACGGAAGGGACGGCTATGGCTACACCTTC. The gene calls are TRBV10-3 and TRBJ1-2; D possibly corresponds to TRBD1 (5 bases). This CDR3 has 14 amino acids. Per the germline V gene, CDR1 is ENHRY and CDR2 is SYGVKD. The ends were cut back, 3 bases at V and 4 bases at J, with 12 bases in the middle.

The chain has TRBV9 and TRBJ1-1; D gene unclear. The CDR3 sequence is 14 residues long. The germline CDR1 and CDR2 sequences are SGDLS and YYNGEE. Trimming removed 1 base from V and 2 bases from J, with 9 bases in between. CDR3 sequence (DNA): TGTGCCAGCAGCGTACAGGCAGCCAACACTGAAGCTTTCTTT. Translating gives CASSVQAANTEAFF.

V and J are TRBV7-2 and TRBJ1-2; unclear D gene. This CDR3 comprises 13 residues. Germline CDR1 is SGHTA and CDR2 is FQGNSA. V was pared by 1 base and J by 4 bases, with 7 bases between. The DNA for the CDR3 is TGTGCCAGCAGCTTAGACAGACCCTATGGCTACACCTTC. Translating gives CASSLDRPYGYTF.

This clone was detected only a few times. The CDR3 region has the DNA TGTGCCAGCAGTTTAGCCGGGACTAGCGGGGGGCTGGATACGCAGTATTTT. Translating gives CASSLAGTSGGLDTQYF. J is TRBJ2-3 and V is TRBV6-2 or TRBV6-3; 15 nucleotides match TRBD2. Per germline, CDR1 MNHEY and CDR2 SVGEGT. This CDR3 spans 17 amino acids. Trimming at V came to 4 bases and at J to 6 bases, leaving 8 bases not matched to a gene.

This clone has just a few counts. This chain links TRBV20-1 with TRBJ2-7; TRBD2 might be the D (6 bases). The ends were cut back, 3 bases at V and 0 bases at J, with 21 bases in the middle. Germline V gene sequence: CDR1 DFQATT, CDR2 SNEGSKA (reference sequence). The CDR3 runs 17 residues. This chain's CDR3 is CSASPVRTTSSSYEQYF. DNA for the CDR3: TGCAGTGCTAGTCCGGTCAGGACTACCTCTAGCTCCTACGAGCAGTACTTC.

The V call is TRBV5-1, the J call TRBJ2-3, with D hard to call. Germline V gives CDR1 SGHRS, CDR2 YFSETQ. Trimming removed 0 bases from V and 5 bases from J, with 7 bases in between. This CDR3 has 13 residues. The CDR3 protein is CASSLGWEDTQYF. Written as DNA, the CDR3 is TGCGCCAGCAGCTTGGGGTGGGAAGATACGCAGTATTTT.

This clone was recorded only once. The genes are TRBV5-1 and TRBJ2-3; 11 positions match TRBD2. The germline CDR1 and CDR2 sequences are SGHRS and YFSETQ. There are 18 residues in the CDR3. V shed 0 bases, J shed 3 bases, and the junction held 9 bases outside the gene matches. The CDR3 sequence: CASSLAPLLAGGTDTQYF. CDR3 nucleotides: TGCGCCAGCAGCTTGGCTCCCCTCTTAGCGGGGGGGACAGATACGCAGTATTTT.

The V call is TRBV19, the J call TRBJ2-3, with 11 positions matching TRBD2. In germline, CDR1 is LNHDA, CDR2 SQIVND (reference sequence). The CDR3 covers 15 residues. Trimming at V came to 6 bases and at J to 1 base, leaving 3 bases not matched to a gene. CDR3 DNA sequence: TGTGCCAGTAGGATGACTAGCGGGGGCACAGATACGCAGTATTTT. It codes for CASRMTSGGTDTQYF.

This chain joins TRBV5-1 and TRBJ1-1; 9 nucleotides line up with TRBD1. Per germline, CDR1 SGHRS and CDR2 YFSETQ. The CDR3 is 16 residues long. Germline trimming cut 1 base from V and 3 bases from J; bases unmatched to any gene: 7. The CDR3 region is CASSLTGGVDYTEAFF. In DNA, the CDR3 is TGCGCCAGCAGCTTGACAGGGGGCGTTGATTACACTGAAGCTTTCTTT. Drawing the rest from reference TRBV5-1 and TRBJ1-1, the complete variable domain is KAGVTQTPRYLIKTRGQQVTLSCSPISGHRSVSWYQQTPGQGLQFLFEYFSETQRNKGNFPGRFSGRQFSNSRSEMNVSTLELGDSALYLCASSLTGGVDYTEAFFGQGTRLTVV.

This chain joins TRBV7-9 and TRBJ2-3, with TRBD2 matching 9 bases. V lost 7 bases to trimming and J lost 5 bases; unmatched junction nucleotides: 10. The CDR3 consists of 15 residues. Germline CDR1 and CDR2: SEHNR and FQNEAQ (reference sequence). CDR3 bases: TGTGCCAGCACCAATATAGCGGGGGAGGGAGATACGCAGTATTTT. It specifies CASTNIAGEGDTQYF.